These 5 T cell receptor beta chains originate from one sample sequenced in a study of T cells in women clearing cervical HPV infection. Only in-frame clones appear in the TCRdb table, and some are missing; sequencing was by immunoSEQ multiplex PCR. The sample holds 31,000 or so clones. Material: blood buffy coat. The receptors shown here come from a woman between 18 and 69 years old with a cervical HPV16 infection that either progressed to CIN3+ or cleared (not recorded which).

Remarks on this clone: With the read ending 3 residues before the CDR3 end, the germline J gene is used to fill in that end. The sample has other DNA sequences that encode this CDR3 too. V gene TRBV5-5 combines with J gene TRBJ1-2; tentatively, D is TRBD1 (5 bases). The CDR3 covers 14 residues. CDR1 SGHKS and CDR2 YYEKEE come from the germline V gene (reference sequence). Trimming cost V 4 bases and J 5 bases, with 15 bases left between them. This CDR3 reads CASSNPRGGYGYTF. The covered CDR3 bases are TGTGCCAGCAGCAACCCTCGGGGGGGATATGGC.

With respect to this clone: The read finishes 3 residues shy of the CDR3 end, and the germline J gene is used to complete it. V and J are TRBV23-1 and TRBJ2-2, with D perhaps TRBD2 (6 bases). TRBV23-1 is marked as an open reading frame, function uncertain. The CDR3 length is 11 residues. V lost 7 bases and J 7 bases, leaving 7 bases between the germline ends. The CDR3 reads CASMGGGELFF. The part of the CDR3 DNA that was read is TGCGCCAGCATGGGGGGCGGGGAG.

Concerning this clone: The sequence runs out 3 residues before the end of the CDR3; the remainder is reconstructed from the germline J gene. The genes are TRBV2 and TRBJ2-1; D might be TRBD1 (5 bases). This CDR3 spans 13 amino acids. Germline loops: CDR1 SNHLY, CDR2 FYNNEI. Trimming shortened V by 3 bases and J by 4 bases, and 7 bases separated the two germline ends. The CDR3 bases that were read are TGTGCCAGCAGTGAGACAGATTACAATGAG. Protein sequence: CASSETDYNE. The full CDR3 reads CASSETDYNEQFF.

Points on this clone: The missing CDR3 end, 3 residues past where the read stops, is filled in from the germline J gene. The rearrangement links TRBV12-5 to TRBJ2-2; 7 nucleotides match TRBD2. The germline V gene encodes CDR1 LGHNT and CDR2 FRNRAP. This CDR3 is built from 17 residues. The CDR3 is CASGGRGQGSTNEKLFF. The CDR3 bases that were read are TGTGCTAGTGGTGGGAGGGGTCAAGGGAGCACTAATGAAAAG.

A remark on this clone: The read finishes 3 residues shy of the CDR3 end, and the germline J gene is used to complete it. The chain carries TRBV7-6 and TRBJ1-2; no clear D gene. CDR3 length: 14 residues. Per the germline V gene, CDR1 is SGHVS and CDR2 is FNYEAQ. The CDR3 spells CASSSPSGLNDYTF. The DNA read from the CDR3 is TGTGCCAGCAGCTCCCCTTCGGGTCTGAATGAC.